This T cell receptor (beta chain) was captured in a study of blood T cell repertoires in COVID-19. Overall study context: PBMCs, B-cell-depleted T cells, or T cells were the source of the cDNA or gDNA that made up the material.

V shed 0 bases and J shed 0 bases, with 11 bases lying between them. The CDR3 has 17 amino acids. Germline values: CDR1 MGHDK, CDR2 SYGVNS. Using immunoSEQ multiplex PCR, the repertoire was profiled, and TCRdb retains in-frame clones only, with some absent. The sample yields 350,000 to 450,000 clones, roughly 90% seen once. Those enrolled in Seattle joined during active infection and were followed longitudinally afterward. The origin of this receptor is an older woman with COVID-19, enrolled during active disease. This chain links TRBV25-1 with TRBJ1-4, with no clear D. Sequenced: peripheral blood. The CDR3 here is CASSEYYRGPTNEKLFF. The DNA of the CDR3 is TGTGCCAGCAGTGAATATTATCGGGGTCCAACTAATGAAAAACTGTTTTTT.